The entry below describes one T cell receptor (beta chain). The study ran its PCR with 60 Vbeta and 13 Jbeta primers. The repertoire was sequenced with immunoSEQ multiplex PCR; TCRdb's copy has only in-frame clones and lacks some. Found here are some 90,000 clones, 70% to 85% of them singletons; the top ten hold around 8%. V was shortened by 1 base and J by 7 bases, with 14 bases between the two germline ends. This CDR3 has 16 amino acids. Germline loops: CDR1 SGHTA, CDR2 FQGNSA. This sample stems from a study of cytomegalovirus exposure and HLA in healthy donors. Sequenced material: PBMCs. The sequence was obtained from a man in his fifties or sixties in good health and CMV-seronegative. V is TRBV7-2 and J is TRBJ1-6; D may be TRBD1 (6 bases). CDR3 sequence reads: CASSLVYRAGNSPLHF. Here the CDR3 DNA reads TGTGCCAGCAGCTTAGTTTACAGGGCTGGGAATTCACCCCTCCACTTT.